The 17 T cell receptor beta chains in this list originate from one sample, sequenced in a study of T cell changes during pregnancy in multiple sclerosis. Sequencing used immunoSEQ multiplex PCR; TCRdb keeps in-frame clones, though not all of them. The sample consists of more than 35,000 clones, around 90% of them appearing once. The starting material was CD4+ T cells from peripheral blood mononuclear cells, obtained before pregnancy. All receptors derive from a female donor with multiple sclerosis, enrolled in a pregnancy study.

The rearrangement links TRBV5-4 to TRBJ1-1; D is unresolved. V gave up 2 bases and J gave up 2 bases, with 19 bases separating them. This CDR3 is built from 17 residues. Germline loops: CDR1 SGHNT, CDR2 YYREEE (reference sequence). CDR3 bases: TGTGCCAGCAGCTTAATATTCCGAGACATCAGTAACACTGAAGCTTTCTTT. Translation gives CASSLIFRDISNTEAFF.

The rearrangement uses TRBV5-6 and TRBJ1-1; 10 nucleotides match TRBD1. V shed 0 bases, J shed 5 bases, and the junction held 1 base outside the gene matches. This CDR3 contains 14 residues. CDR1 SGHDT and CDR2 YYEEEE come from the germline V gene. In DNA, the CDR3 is TGTGCCAGCAGCTTGGTGGACAGGGGGACTGAAGCTTTCTTT. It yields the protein CASSLVDRGTEAFF.

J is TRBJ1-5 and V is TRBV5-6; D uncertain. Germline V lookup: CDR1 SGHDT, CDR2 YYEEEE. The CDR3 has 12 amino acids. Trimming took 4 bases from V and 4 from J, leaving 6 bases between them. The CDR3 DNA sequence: TGTGCCAGCAGCCTTCTTAATCAGCCCCAGCATTTT. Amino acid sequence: CASSLLNQPQHF.

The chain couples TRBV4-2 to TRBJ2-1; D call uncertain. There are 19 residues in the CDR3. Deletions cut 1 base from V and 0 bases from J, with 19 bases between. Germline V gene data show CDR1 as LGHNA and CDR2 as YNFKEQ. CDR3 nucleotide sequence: TGTGCCAGCAGCCAAGTTCATTATCCCTCGGAGAGCTCCTACAATGAGCAGTTCTTC. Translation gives CASSQVHYPSESSYNEQFF.

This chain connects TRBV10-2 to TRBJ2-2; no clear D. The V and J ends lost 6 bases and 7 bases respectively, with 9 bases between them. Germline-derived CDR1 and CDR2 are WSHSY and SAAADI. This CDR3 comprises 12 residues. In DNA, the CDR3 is TGCGCCAGCAGCCTCTACGGCGGGGAGCTGTTTTTT. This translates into CASSLYGGELFF.

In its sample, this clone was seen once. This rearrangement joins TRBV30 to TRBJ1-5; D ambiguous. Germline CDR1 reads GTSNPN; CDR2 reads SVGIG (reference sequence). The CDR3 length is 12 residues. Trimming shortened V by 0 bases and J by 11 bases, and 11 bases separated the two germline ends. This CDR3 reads CAWSVTGLAQHF. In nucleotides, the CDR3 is TGTGCCTGGAGTGTAACGGGATTAGCCCAGCATTTT.

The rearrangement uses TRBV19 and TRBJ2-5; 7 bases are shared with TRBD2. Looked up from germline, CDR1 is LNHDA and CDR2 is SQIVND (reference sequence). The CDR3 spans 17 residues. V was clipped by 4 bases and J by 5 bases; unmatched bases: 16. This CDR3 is CASSTLWGGPRSETQYF. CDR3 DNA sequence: TGTGCCAGTAGTACCTTGTGGGGGGGACCAAGAAGTGAGACCCAGTACTTC.

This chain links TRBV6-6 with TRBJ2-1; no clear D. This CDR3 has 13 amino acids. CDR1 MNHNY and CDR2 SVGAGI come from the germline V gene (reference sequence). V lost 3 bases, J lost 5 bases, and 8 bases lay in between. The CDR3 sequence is CASSYSPNNEQFF. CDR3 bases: TGTGCCAGCAGTTATTCGCCTAACAATGAGCAGTTCTTC.

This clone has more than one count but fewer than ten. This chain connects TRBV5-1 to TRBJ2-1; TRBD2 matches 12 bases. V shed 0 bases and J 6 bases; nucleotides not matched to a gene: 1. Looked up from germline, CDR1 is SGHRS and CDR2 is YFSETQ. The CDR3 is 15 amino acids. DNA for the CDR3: TGCGCCAGCAGCTTGGAGGGACTAGCGGGCAATGAGCAGTTCTTC. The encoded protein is CASSLEGLAGNEQFF.

For the CDR3, the DNA is TGCGCCAGCAGCCCCAAGGAATTACCCCGGGGGGCGCGTCATGAAAAACTGTTTTTT. Its translation is CASSPKELPRGARHEKLFF. The rearrangement joins TRBV4-3 to TRBJ1-4, with a possible D match to TRBD1 (6 bases). The CDR3 has 19 residues. Deletions cut 4 bases from V and 6 bases from J, with 27 bases between. Germline CDR1 is LGHNA and CDR2 is YSLEER.

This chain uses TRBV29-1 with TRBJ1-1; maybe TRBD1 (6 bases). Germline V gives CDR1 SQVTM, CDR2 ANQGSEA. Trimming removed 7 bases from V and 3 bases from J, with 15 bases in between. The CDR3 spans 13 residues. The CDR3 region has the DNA TGCAGCGGGGGAGGGGGATGGGACACTGAAGCTTTCTTT. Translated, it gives CSGGGGWDTEAFF. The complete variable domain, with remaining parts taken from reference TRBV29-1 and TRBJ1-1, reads SAVISQKPSRDICQRGTSLTIQCQVDSQVTMMFWYRQQPGQSLTLIATANQGSEATYESGFVIDKFPISRPNLTFSTLTVSNMSPEDSSIYLCSGGGGWDTEAFFGQGTRLTVV.

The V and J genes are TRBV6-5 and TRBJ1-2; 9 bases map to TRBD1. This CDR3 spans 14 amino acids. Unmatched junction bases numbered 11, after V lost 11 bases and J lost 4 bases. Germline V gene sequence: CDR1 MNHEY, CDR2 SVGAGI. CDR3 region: CAVNSGTGFYGYTF. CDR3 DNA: TGTGCCGTGAATTCCGGGACAGGGTTCTATGGCTACACCTTC.

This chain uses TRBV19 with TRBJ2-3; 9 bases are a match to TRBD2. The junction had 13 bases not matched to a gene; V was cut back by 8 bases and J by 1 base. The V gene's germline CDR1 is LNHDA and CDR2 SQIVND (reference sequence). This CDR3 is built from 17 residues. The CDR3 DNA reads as TGTGCCAGTGGAGAATCAATAGCGGGGGCGGGCACAGATACGCAGTATTTT. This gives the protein CASGESIAGAGTDTQYF. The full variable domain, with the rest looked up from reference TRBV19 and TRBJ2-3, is DGGITQSPKYLFRKEGQNVTLSCEQNLNHDAMYWYRQDPGQGLRLIYYSQIVNDFQKGDIAEGYSVSREKKESFPLTVTSAQKNPTAFYLCASGESIAGAGTDTQYFGPGTRLTVL.

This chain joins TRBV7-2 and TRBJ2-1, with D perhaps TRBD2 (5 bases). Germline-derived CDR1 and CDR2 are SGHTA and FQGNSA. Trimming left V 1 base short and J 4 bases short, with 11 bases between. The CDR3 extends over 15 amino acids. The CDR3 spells CASSLVGVQYNEQFF. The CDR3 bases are TGTGCCAGCAGCTTAGTCGGGGTCCAGTACAATGAGCAGTTCTTC. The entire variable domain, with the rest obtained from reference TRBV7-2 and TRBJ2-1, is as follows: GAGVSQSPSNKVTEKGKDVELRCDPISGHTALYWYRQSLGQGLEFLIYFQGNSAPDKSGLPSDRFSAERTGGSVSTLTIQRTQQEDSAVYLCASSLVGVQYNEQFFGPGTRLTVL.

Here the CDR3 DNA reads TGTGCCATCAGTGAAGGACAGGTTATGCTCTACGAGCAGTACTTC. Protein product: CAISEGQVMLYEQYF. This sequence joins TRBV10-3 and TRBJ2-7, with TRBD1 matching 7 bases. Germline CDR1 ENHRY, CDR2 SYGVKD. J lost 3 bases, V lost 3 bases, and 8 bases had no gene match. The CDR3 has 15 amino acids.

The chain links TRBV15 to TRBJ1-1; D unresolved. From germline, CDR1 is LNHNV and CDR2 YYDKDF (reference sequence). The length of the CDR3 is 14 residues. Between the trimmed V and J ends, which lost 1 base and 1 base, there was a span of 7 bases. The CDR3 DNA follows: TGTGCCACCAGCAGAGTTCAGGAGAACACTGAAGCTTTCTTT. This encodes CATSRVQENTEAFF.

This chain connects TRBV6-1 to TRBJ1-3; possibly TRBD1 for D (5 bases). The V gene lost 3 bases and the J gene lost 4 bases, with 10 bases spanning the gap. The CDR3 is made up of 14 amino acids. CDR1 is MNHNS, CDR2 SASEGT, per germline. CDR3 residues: CASSEIPGGNTIYF. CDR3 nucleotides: TGTGCCAGCAGTGAGATTCCAGGGGGAAACACCATATATTTT.